This T cell receptor (beta chain) was found in a study of T cells in Graves' hyperthyroidism and ophthalmopathy. Study findings and constraints: Among thyroid clonotypes expanded above 0.001, most also appeared in blood.

The CDR3 regions of TCR beta were amplified from RNA transcripts. The HTBI set primed first-round TCR CDR3 RT-PCR. In TCRdb, the multiplex PCR reads were re-called with MiXCR into one record per CDR3 protein. The sample yields about 690,000 distinct CDR3 sequences, approximately 15% seen once. Graves' hyperthyroidism was deemed stable absent ophthalmopathy progression within 18 months. Hyperthyroidism patients were newly diagnosed, had disease duration under 2 months, and were aged 18 to 65 years. Patients with uncontrolled infections, other autoimmune diseases, pregnancy or lactation were excluded. The V and J ends lost 3 bases and 0 bases respectively, with 17 bases between them. CDR3 length equals 17 residues. Germline V gives CDR1 SGDLS, CDR2 YYNGEE. On this clonotype itself: Its antigen is undetermined. A read error may be the cause here, since a much bigger clone is one base away. Without the conserved terminal phenylalanine or tryptophan, this CDR3 likely stems from a read error.

This TCR came from a man aged 50 or older with Graves' hyperthyroidism. V gene TRBV9 combines with J gene TRBJ2-3; perhaps TRBD2 as D (5 bases). The sample consisted of blood. The CDR3 loop reads CASSAHSAGNSTDTQYS. CDR3 DNA sequence: TGTGCCAGCAGCGCCCATTCGGCGGGCAATAGCACAGATACGCAGTATTCT.